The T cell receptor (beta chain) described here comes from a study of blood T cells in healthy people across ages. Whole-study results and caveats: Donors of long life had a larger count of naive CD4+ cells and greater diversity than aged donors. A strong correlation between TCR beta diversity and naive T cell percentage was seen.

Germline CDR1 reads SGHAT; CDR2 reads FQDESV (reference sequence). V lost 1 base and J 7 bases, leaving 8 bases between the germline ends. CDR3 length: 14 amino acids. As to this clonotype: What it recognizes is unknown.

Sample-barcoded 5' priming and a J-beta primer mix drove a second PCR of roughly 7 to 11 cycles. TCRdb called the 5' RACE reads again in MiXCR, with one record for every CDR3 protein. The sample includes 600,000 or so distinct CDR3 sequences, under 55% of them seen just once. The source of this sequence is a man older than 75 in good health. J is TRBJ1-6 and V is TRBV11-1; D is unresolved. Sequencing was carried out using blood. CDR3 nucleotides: TGTGCCAGCAGCTTAGGGGTGAGGAATTCACCCCTCCACTTT. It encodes CASSLGVRNSPLHF.